This TCR beta chain was captured in a study of blood T cell repertoires in COVID-19. Study overall: Collection of acute and convalescent COVID-19 samples took place in the United States, Italy and Spain. In each case, the material was cDNA or gDNA derived from T cells, B-cell-depleted T cells, or PBMCs.

The CDR3 is 13 residues long. The germline gives CDR1 SGHDN, CDR2 FVKESK. Deletions cut 5 bases from V and 3 bases from J, with 11 bases between. This clone was counted a single time. In the original analysis: Nucleated cell number was recorded as an estimate derived from reference gene primer amplification. Libraries were prepared by immunoSEQ multiplex PCR; TCRdb keeps only in-frame clonotypes and omits some of them. The V and J calls and clone size come from that table; D and trimming were worked out from the DNA. This repertoire shows 350,000 to 400,000 clones, around 90% found once; its top ten account for around 7%.

J is TRBJ2-7 and V is TRBV14; D is undetermined. The receptor's source is a man aged 18 to 35 with active or convalescent COVID-19. Sequencing used peripheral blood. This CDR3 is CASSIAGIYEQYF. The CDR3 DNA reads TGTGCCAGCAGCATAGCCGGCATCTACGAGCAGTACTTC.